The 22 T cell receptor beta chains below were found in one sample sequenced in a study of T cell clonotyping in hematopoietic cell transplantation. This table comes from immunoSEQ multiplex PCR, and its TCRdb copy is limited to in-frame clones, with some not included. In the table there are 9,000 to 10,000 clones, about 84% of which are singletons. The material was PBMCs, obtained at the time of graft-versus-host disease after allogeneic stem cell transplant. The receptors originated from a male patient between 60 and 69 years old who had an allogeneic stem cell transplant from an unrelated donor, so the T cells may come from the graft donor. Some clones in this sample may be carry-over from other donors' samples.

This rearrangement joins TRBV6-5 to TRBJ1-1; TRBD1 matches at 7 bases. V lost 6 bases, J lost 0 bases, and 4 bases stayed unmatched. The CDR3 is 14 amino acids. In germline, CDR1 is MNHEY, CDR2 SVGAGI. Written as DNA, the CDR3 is TGTGCCAGCAGACCGGGACAGATGAACACTGAAGCTTTCTTT. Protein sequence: CASRPGQMNTEAFF.

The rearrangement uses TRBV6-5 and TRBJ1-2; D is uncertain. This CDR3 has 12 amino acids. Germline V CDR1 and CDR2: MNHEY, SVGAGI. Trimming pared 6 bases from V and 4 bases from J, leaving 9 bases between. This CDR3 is CASSPGGYGYTF. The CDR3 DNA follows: TGTGCCAGCAGCCCGGGTGGCTATGGCTACACCTTC.

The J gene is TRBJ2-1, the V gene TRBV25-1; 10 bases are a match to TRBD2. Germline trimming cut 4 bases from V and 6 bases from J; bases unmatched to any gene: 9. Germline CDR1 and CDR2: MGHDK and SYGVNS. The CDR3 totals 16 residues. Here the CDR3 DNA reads TGTGCCAGCAGTGGTATAGCGGGAGGATACTTCAATGAGCAGTTCTTC. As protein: CASSGIAGGYFNEQFF.

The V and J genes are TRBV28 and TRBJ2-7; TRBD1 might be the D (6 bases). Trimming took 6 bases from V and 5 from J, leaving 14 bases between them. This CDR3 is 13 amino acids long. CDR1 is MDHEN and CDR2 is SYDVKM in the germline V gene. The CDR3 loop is CASRPPTGNEQYF. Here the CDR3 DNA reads TGTGCCAGCAGACCCCCTACAGGGAACGAGCAGTACTTC.

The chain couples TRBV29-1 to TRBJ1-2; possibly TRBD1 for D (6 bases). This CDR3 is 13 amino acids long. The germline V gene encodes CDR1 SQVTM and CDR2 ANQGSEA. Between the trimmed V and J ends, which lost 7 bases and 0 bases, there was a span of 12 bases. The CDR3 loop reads CSGLTGTNYGYTF. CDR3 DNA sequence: TGCAGCGGTTTGACAGGAACTAACTATGGCTACACCTTC.

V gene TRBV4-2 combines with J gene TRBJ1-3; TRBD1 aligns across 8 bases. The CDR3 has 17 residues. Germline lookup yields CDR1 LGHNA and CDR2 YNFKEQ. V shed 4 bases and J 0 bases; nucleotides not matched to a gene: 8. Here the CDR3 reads CASSLETGVLSGNTIYF. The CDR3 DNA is TGTGCCAGCAGCCTTGAGACAGGGGTCCTCTCTGGAAACACCATATATTTT.

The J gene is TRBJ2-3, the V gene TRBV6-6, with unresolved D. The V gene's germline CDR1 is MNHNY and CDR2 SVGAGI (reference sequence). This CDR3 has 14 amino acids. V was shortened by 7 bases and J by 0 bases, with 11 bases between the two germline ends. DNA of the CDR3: TGTGCCAGCACCCGGTTACCTAGCACAGATACGCAGTATTTT. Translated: CASTRLPSTDTQYF.

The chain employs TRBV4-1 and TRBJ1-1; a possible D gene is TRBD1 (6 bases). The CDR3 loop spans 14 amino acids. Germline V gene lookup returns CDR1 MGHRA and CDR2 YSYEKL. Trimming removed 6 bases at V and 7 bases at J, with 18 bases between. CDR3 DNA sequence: TGCGCCAGCAGACCTCCGGGACAAAAGTTTGAAGCTTTCTTT. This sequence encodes CASRPPGQKFEAFF.

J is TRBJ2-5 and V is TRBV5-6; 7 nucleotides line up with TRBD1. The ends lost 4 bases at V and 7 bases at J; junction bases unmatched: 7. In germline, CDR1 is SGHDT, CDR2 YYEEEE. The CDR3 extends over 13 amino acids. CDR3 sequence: CASSPGTAPTQYF. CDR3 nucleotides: TGTGCCAGCAGCCCGGGGACAGCGCCGACCCAGTACTTC.

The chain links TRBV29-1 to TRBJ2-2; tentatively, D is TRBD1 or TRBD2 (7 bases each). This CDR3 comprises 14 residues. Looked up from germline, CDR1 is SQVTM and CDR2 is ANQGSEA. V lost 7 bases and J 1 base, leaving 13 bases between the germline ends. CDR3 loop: CSAGGTVNTGELFF. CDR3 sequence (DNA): TGCAGCGCCGGGGGGACAGTGAACACCGGGGAGCTGTTTTTT.

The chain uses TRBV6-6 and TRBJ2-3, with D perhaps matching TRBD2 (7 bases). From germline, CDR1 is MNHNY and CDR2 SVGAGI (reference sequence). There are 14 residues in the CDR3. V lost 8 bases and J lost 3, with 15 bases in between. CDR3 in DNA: TGTGCCAGCGGTACGGGGGGCAGTACAGATACGCAGTATTTT. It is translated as CASGTGGSTDTQYF.

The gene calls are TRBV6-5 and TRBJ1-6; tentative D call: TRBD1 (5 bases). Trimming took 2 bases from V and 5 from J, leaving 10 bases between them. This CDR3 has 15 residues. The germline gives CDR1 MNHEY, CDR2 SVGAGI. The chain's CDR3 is CASSYGEDNNSPLHF. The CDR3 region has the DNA TGTGCCAGCAGTTACGGGGAGGACAATAATTCACCCCTCCACTTT.

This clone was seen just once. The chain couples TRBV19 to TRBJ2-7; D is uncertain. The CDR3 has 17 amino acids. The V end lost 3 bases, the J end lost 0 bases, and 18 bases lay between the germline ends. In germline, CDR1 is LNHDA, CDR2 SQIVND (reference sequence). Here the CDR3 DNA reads TGTGCCAGTAGTATTAGTGTTAACGCGGCATCCTCCTACGAGCAGTACTTC. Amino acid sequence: CASSISVNAASSYEQYF.

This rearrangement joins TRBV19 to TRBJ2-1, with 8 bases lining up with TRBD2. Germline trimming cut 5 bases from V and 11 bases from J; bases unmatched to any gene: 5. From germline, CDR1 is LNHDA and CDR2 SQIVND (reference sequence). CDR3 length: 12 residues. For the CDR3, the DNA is TGTGCCAGTAGTGGGACTAGTACGAAGCAGTTCTTC. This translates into CASSGTSTKQFF.

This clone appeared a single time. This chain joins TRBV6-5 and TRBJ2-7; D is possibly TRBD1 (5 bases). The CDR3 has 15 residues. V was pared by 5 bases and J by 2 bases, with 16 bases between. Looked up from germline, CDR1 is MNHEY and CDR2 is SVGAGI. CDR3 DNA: TGTGCCAGCAGTATGCAGGGAAGTTTTGCCTACGAGCAGTACTTC. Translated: CASSMQGSFAYEQYF.

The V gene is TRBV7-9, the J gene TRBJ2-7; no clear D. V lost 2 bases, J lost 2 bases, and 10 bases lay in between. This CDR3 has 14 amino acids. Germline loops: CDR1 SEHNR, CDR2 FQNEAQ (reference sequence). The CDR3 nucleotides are TGTGCCAGCAGCTTAACGAGACAACCCTACGAGCAGTACTTC. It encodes CASSLTRQPYEQYF.

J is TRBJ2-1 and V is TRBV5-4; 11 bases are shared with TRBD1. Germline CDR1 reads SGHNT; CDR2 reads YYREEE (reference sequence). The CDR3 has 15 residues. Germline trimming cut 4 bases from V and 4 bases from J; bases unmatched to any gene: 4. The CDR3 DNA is TGTGCCAGCAGCCAGGACAGGGGGCTGTACAATGAGCAGTTCTTC. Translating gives CASSQDRGLYNEQFF.

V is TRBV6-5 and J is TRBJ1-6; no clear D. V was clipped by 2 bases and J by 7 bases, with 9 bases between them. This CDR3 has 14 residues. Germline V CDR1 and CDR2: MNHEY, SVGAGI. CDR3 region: CASSYRDPNSPLHF. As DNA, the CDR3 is TGTGCCAGCAGTTACAGGGATCCCAATTCACCCCTCCACTTT.

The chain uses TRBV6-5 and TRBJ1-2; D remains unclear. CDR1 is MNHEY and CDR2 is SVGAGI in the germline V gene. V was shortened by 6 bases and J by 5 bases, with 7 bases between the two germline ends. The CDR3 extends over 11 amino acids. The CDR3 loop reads CASRKGYGYTF. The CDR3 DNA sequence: TGTGCCAGCAGAAAAGGTTATGGCTACACCTTC.

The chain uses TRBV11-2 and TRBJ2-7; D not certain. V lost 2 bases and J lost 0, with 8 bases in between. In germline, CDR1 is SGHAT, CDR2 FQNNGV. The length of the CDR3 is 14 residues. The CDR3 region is CASSLMWSSYEQYF. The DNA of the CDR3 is TGTGCCAGCAGCTTAATGTGGAGCTCCTACGAGCAGTACTTC. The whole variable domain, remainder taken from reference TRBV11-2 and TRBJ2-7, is EAGVAQSPRYKIIEKRQSVAFWCNPISGHATLYWYQQILGQGPKLLIQFQNNGVVDDSQLPKDRFSAERLKGVDSTLKIQPAKLEDSAVYLCASSLMWSSYEQYFGPGTRLTVT.

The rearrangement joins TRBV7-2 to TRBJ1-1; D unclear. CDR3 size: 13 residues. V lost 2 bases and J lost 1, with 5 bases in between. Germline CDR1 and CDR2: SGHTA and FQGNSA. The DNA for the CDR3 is TGTGCCAGCAGCTTACGGGCGAACACTGAAGCTTTCTTT. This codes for CASSLRANTEAFF.

CDR3 sequence reads: CASSWDSSYEQYF. The DNA for the CDR3 is TGCGCCAGCAGCTGGGACAGTAGCTACGAGCAGTACTTC. The chain has TRBV5-1 and TRBJ2-7; 7 bases line up with TRBD1. Germline CDR1 is SGHRS and CDR2 is YFSETQ. The CDR3 is 13 amino acids. V was pared by 3 bases and J by 3 bases, with 3 bases of the junction left unmatched.